This entry features one T cell receptor (beta chain) sequence. Its antigen is unknown. The sample comes from a study of siplizumab effects on memory and regulatory T cells. Here immunoSEQ multiplex PCR was the method, and the copy in TCRdb shows in-frame clones only, minus some. In the table there are fewer than 15,000 clones, approximately 46% of which are singletons. The study's findings and limits: In controls, roughly 25% of mappable alloreactive CD4+ clones were Treg-derived on average, versus about 64% with siplizumab. Of the alloreactive clones, only a minor fraction mapped to unstimulated subsets.

Cells from the mixed lymphocyte reaction were cocultured for 5 to 6 days at 37°C. V gave up 4 bases and J gave up 5 bases; unmatched junction bases: 14. CDR1 is SGHRS, CDR2 YFSETQ, per germline. The CDR3 consists of 17 residues. Sequencing was carried out using CFSE-low (dividing) CD4+ T cells sorted from an allogeneic mixed lymphocyte reaction. The chain has TRBV5-1 and TRBJ2-3; 9 bases match TRBD1. The source of this sequence is a human donor in good health; the cells came from an allogeneic mixed lymphocyte reaction. Some clones in this sample may be carry-over from other donors' samples. CDR3 sequence: CASSLWQRTGAKDTQYF. Here the CDR3 DNA reads TGCGCCAGCAGCCTATGGCAGCGGACAGGGGCCAAAGATACGCAGTATTTT. Looking up the rest from reference TRBV5-1 and TRBJ2-3 gives the full variable domain: KAGVTQTPRYLIKTRGQQVTLSCSPISGHRSVSWYQQTPGQGLQFLFEYFSETQRNKGNFPGRFSGRQFSNSRSEMNVSTLELGDSALYLCASSLWQRTGAKDTQYFGPGTRLTVL.